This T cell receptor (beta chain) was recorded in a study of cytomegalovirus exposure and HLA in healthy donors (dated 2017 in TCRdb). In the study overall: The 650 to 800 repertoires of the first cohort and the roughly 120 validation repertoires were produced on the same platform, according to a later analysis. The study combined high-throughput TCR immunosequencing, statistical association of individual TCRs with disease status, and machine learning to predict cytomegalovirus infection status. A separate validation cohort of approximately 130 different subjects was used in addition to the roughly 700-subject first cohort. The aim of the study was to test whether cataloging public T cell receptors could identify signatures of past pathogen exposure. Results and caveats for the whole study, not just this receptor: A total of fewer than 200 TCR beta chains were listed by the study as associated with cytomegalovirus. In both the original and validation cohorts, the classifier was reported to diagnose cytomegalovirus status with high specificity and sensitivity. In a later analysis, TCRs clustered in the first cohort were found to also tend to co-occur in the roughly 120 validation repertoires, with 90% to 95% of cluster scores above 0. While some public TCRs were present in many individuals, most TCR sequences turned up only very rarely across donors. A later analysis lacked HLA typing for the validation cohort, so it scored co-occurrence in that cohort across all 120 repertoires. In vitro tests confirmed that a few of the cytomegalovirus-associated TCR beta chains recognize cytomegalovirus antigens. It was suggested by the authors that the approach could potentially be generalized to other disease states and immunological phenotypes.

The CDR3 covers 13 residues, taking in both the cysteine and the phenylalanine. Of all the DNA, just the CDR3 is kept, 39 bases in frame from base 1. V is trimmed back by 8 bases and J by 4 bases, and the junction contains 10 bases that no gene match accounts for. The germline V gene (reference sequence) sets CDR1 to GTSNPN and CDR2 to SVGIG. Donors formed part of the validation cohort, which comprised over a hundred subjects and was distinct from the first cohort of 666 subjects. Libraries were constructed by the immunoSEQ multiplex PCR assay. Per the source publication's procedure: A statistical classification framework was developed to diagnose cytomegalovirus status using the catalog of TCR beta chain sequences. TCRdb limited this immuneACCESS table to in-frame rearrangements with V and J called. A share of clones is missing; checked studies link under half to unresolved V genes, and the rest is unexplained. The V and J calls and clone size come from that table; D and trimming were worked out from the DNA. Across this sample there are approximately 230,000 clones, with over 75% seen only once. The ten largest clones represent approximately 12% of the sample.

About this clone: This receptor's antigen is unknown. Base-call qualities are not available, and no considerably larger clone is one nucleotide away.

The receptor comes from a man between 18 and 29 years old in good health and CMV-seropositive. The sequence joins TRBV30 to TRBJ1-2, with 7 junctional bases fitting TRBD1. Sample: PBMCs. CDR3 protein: CATLTGRAYGYTF. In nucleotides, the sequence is TGTGCCACTTTGACAGGGAGAGCCTATGGCTACACCTTC.